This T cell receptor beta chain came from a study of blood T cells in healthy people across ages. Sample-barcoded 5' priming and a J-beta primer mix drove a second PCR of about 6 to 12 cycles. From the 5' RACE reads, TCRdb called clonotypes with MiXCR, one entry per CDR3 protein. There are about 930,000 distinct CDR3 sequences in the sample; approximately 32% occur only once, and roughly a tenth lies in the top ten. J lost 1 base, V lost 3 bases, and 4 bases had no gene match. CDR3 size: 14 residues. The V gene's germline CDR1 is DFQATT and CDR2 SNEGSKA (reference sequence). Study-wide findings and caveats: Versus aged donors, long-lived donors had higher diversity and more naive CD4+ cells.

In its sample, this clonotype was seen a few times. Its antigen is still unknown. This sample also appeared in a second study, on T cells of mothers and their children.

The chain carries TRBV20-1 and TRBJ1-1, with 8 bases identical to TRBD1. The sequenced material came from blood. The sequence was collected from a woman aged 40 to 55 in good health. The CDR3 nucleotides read TGCAGTGCTAGTATCGGACAGGGGAACACTGAAGCTTTCTTT. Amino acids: CSASIGQGNTEAFF.